Listed below are T cell receptor beta chains from one sample, sequenced in a study of T cells after yellow fever vaccination. TCRdb analysed the 5' RACE reads with MiXCR anew, one entry per CDR3 protein. The sample shows 200,000 to 300,000 distinct CDR3 sequences, 6.9% of them seen only once. The source was CD4+ T cells sorted from PBMCs, collected 15 days after the yellow fever booster vaccination. The receptors were gathered from a man aged 25-40 years who received the YFV17D yellow fever vaccine. Both conserved end residues are part of each CDR3. Fields, in order: D gene, clone size, V gene, J gene, CDR3 protein, CDR3 DNA. The D gene is left open where the match is weak. Clone size is not always given. Where it is, it says once, few, many or a class for expanded clones.

d_call: .
clone_size: many
v_call: TRBV5-6
j_call: TRBJ2-3
cdr3_aa: CASSLVGVGDTQYF
cdr3_nt: TGTGCCAGCAGCTTGGTTGGGGTTGGGGATACGCAGTATTTT

d_call: .
clone_size: .
v_call: TRBV12-3/TRBV12-4
j_call: TRBJ2-6
cdr3_aa: CASTPQEAGANVLTF
cdr3_nt: TGTGCCAGCACCCCTCAGGAGGCTGGGGCCAACGTCCTGACTTTC

d_call: .
clone_size: .
v_call: TRBV20-1
j_call: TRBJ2-3
cdr3_aa: CSAVSRTDTQYF
cdr3_nt: TGCAGTGCCGTCTCACGCACAGATACGCAGTATTTT

d_call: .
clone_size: .
v_call: TRBV12-5
j_call: TRBJ2-5
cdr3_aa: CASVGAGETQYF
cdr3_nt: TGTGCTAGTGTGGGGGCCGGGGAGACCCAGTACTTC

d_call: TRBD1
clone_size: .
v_call: TRBV20-1
j_call: TRBJ1-6
cdr3_aa: CSASILGTGDISPLHF
cdr3_nt: TGCAGTGCTAGTATCCTGGGGACAGGGGATATTTCACCCCTCCACTTT

d_call: .
clone_size: many
v_call: TRBV20-1
j_call: TRBJ2-3
cdr3_aa: CSAPPLIGGRTDTQYF
cdr3_nt: TGCAGTGCACCACCCCTTATTGGAGGCCGCACAGATACGCAGTATTTT

d_call: .
clone_size: few
v_call: TRBV6-2/TRBV6-3
j_call: TRBJ1-5
cdr3_aa: CASSSVRGGQPQHF
cdr3_nt: TGTGCCAGCAGTTCGGTCAGGGGTGGTCAGCCCCAGCATTTT

d_call: TRBD2
clone_size: many
v_call: TRBV12-3/TRBV12-4
j_call: TRBJ2-7
cdr3_aa: CASRETSGSYEQYF
cdr3_nt: TGTGCCAGCAGAGAAACTAGCGGGTCTTACGAGCAGTACTTC

d_call: TRBD1
clone_size: few
v_call: TRBV19
j_call: TRBJ2-2
cdr3_aa: CASSIDRVTGELFF
cdr3_nt: TGTGCCAGTAGTATTGACAGGGTTACCGGGGAGCTGTTTTTT

d_call: .
clone_size: many
v_call: TRBV5-1
j_call: TRBJ1-1
cdr3_aa: CASSLGQQNTEAFF
cdr3_nt: TGCGCCAGCAGCTTGGGACAGCAGAACACTGAAGCTTTCTTT

d_call: .
clone_size: few
v_call: TRBV11-2
j_call: TRBJ2-5
cdr3_aa: CASSSQRGFQETQYF
cdr3_nt: TGTGCCAGCAGCTCCCAAAGGGGGTTTCAAGAGACCCAGTACTTC

d_call: .
clone_size: many
v_call: TRBV24-1
j_call: TRBJ1-2
cdr3_aa: CATTSTEQVGYTF
cdr3_nt: TGTGCCACCACCAGTACAGAACAAGTGGGCTACACCTTC

d_call: TRBD2
clone_size: .
v_call: TRBV28
j_call: TRBJ2-1
cdr3_aa: CASRLAGSSYNEQFF
cdr3_nt: TGTGCCAGCAGATTAGCGGGGAGCTCCTACAATGAGCAGTTCTTC

d_call: .
clone_size: many
v_call: TRBV20-1
j_call: TRBJ2-3
cdr3_aa: CSAIISTDTQYF
cdr3_nt: TGCAGTGCTATCATAAGCACAGATACGCAGTATTTT

d_call: .
clone_size: .
v_call: TRBV7-6
j_call: TRBJ2-5
cdr3_aa: CASSPSWGETQYF
cdr3_nt: TGTGCCAGCAGCCCGAGTTGGGGGGAGACCCAGTACTTC

d_call: TRBD2
clone_size: many
v_call: TRBV12-5
j_call: TRBJ2-1
cdr3_aa: CATSRGGWEQFF
cdr3_nt: TGTGCTACCTCCCGGGGGGGGTGGGAGCAGTTCTTC

d_call: .
clone_size: few
v_call: TRBV9
j_call: TRBJ2-2
cdr3_aa: CASSPNLHTGELFF
cdr3_nt: TGTGCCAGCAGCCCTAACCTCCACACCGGGGAGCTGTTTTTT

d_call: .
clone_size: few
v_call: TRBV5-1
j_call: TRBJ2-3
cdr3_aa: CASSGSENSGATQYF
cdr3_nt: TGCGCCAGCAGCGGCAGCGAAAACTCTGGGGCTACGCAGTATTTT

d_call: .
clone_size: .
v_call: TRBV14
j_call: TRBJ2-5
cdr3_aa: CASSQGLTRETQYF
cdr3_nt: TGTGCCAGCAGCCAAGGTCTCACCAGGGAGACCCAGTACTTC

d_call: .
clone_size: many
v_call: TRBV10-3
j_call: TRBJ2-7
cdr3_aa: CAINDGVLSYEQYF
cdr3_nt: TGTGCCATCAACGATGGCGTCCTTTCCTACGAGCAGTACTTC

d_call: .
clone_size: many
v_call: TRBV18
j_call: TRBJ1-1
cdr3_aa: CASSPIQNTEAFF
cdr3_nt: TGTGCCAGCTCACCAATCCAGAACACTGAAGCTTTCTTT

d_call: TRBD2
clone_size: many
v_call: TRBV3-1
j_call: TRBJ2-5
cdr3_aa: CASSPITGGETQYF
cdr3_nt: TGTGCCAGCAGCCCGATCACGGGGGGTGAGACCCAGTACTTC

d_call: TRBD2
clone_size: many
v_call: TRBV5-1
j_call: TRBJ2-1
cdr3_aa: CASSLQLAGDEQFF
cdr3_nt: TGCGCCAGCAGCTTGCAACTAGCGGGAGATGAGCAGTTCTTC

d_call: TRBD1
clone_size: few
v_call: TRBV20-1
j_call: TRBJ1-2
cdr3_aa: CSATPTGGYGYTF
cdr3_nt: TGCAGTGCTACCCCCACAGGGGGCTATGGCTACACCTTC

d_call: TRBD1
clone_size: many
v_call: TRBV11-2
j_call: TRBJ2-5
cdr3_aa: CASRRGTVTQETQYF
cdr3_nt: TGTGCCAGCAGAAGAGGGACAGTAACCCAAGAGACCCAGTACTTC

d_call: TRBD2
clone_size: many
v_call: TRBV4-3
j_call: TRBJ2-7
cdr3_aa: CASSHLTGTSGSPYEQYF
cdr3_nt: TGCGCCAGCAGCCACCTTACCGGGACTAGCGGGAGCCCCTACGAGCAGTACTTC

d_call: .
clone_size: .
v_call: TRBV19
j_call: TRBJ2-7
cdr3_aa: CASSSTGNSYEQYF
cdr3_nt: TGTGCCAGTAGTTCGACGGGGAACTCCTACGAGCAGTACTTC

d_call: .
clone_size: .
v_call: TRBV4-2
j_call: TRBJ2-3
cdr3_aa: CASTHTGSTDTQYF
cdr3_nt: TGTGCCAGCACTCATACAGGGAGCACAGATACGCAGTATTTT

d_call: .
clone_size: few
v_call: TRBV7-2
j_call: TRBJ1-4
cdr3_aa: CASSNRGSEKLFF
cdr3_nt: TGTGCCAGCAGTAATAGGGGGAGTGAAAAACTGTTTTTT

d_call: TRBD2
clone_size: few
v_call: TRBV7-2
j_call: TRBJ2-7
cdr3_aa: CASSFGLASYEQYF
cdr3_nt: TGTGCCAGCAGCTTTGGACTAGCTAGTTACGAGCAGTACTTC

d_call: .
clone_size: few
v_call: TRBV29-1
j_call: TRBJ2-6
cdr3_aa: CSVGVSGTGANVLTF
cdr3_nt: TGCAGCGTTGGAGTTTCGGGGACTGGGGCCAACGTCCTGACTTTC

d_call: TRBD2
clone_size: many
v_call: TRBV5-6
j_call: TRBJ2-1
cdr3_aa: CASSLLPSGPSSYNEQFF
cdr3_nt: TGTGCCAGCAGCTTGCTCCCTAGCGGGCCCAGCTCCTACAATGAGCAGTTCTTC

d_call: .
clone_size: many
v_call: TRBV7-2
j_call: TRBJ2-1
cdr3_aa: CASSLALLSEQFF
cdr3_nt: TGTGCCAGCAGCTTAGCCCTACTGAGCGAGCAGTTCTTC

d_call: .
clone_size: few
v_call: TRBV29-1
j_call: TRBJ1-1
cdr3_aa: CSVEVGAANTEAFF
cdr3_nt: TGCAGCGTTGAAGTTGGGGCGGCGAACACTGAAGCTTTCTTT

d_call: .
clone_size: .
v_call: TRBV7-6
j_call: TRBJ2-3
cdr3_aa: CASSLLAISPPDTQYF
cdr3_nt: TGTGCCAGCAGCTTATTAGCGATTTCCCCCCCAGATACGCAGTATTTT

d_call: .
clone_size: many
v_call: TRBV12-3/TRBV12-4
j_call: TRBJ2-1
cdr3_aa: CASSFLRKESEQFF
cdr3_nt: TGTGCCAGCAGTTTCCTGCGGAAGGAGAGTGAGCAGTTCTTC